This TCR beta chain originates from a study of tumor-infiltrating lymphocytes in primary liver carcinoma. Study-level information: There were tumors of stage T1-T3 N0M0, each 4.2 to 10 cm across.

The authors took blood RNA from unsorted whole blood and also extracted germline DNA. Worth noting for this clonotype: Given a much more abundant clone one base away, this may be a read error.

The researchers produced TCR beta cDNA from around 500 ng total RNA with a constant-region primer. Construction of TCR beta libraries relied on three successive nested multiplex PCR rounds employing slightly modified ARM-PCR. Both of the initial two PCR rounds ran for around 9 cycles and employed TRBV1-TRBV30 forward primers alongside a C-beta reverse primer. TCRdb re-analysed the multiplex PCR reads in MiXCR, keeping a single row per CDR3 protein. The sample has about 310,000 distinct CDR3 sequences, around three fifths seen once; the top ten hold about 18%. The CDR3 totals 14 residues. This clonotype was sampled from a woman in her twenties or thirties with primary liver carcinoma and hepatitis B virus infection. The rearrangement joins TRBV12-3 or TRBV12-4 to TRBJ2-1; 8 nucleotides align to TRBD2. Sequenced input: peripheral blood. Written as DNA, the CDR3 is TGTGCCAGCAGCCCGGCGGGGGGATACAATGAGCAGCTCTTC. Translating gives CASSPAGGYNEQLF.